The sample holds a few counts of the clone carrying this T cell receptor beta chain. Its antigen is currently unknown. This record belongs to a study of blood T cells in healthy people across ages. Trimming removed 4 bases at V and 9 bases at J, with 13 bases between. CDR1 is LGHDT and CDR2 is YNNKEL in the germline V gene (reference sequence). The CDR3 spans 13 residues. Alongside a J-beta primer mix, a sample-barcoded 5' primer served in a second PCR lasting roughly 7 to 11 cycles. Sequencing recovered at least 3 million CDR3-containing paired-end reads from each sample. TCRdb reprocessed the 5' RACE reads via MiXCR and lists one record per CDR3 protein. The table has about a million distinct CDR3 sequences, just over 50% seen once. General study results and limits: Both naive CD4+ cell counts and diversity were greater in long-lived donors than in aged donors. Researchers deemed the diversity estimates from one million T cells underestimates.

Every participating donor contributed about 10 milliliters of peripheral blood through a draw. The specimen was blood. The V and J genes are TRBV3-1 and TRBJ2-1, with TRBD2 as a possible D gene (6 bases). This TCR derives from a woman aged 55-75 years in good health. CDR3 residues: CASSPPLGGEQFF. DNA for the CDR3: TGTGCCAGCAGCCCCCCCTTGGGGGGTGAGCAGTTCTTC.